Below are 22 T cell receptor beta chains sequenced from a single sample in a study of a mutant IDH1 vaccine in newly diagnosed glioma. The method was immunoSEQ multiplex PCR; TCRdb's version includes in-frame clones alone and lacks a portion of them. Of about 82,000 clones detected, approximately 85% appear once; the ten largest clones hold 2% to 2.5%. These TCRs are of unknown antigen specificity. Time point in this sample: week 23, last vaccination. Mutant IDH1 20-mer peptide, at 300 ug, made up each vaccine dose, with topical imiquimod. Here the sequenced sample was PBMCs, taken from a glioma patient whose treatment included an IDH1 peptide vaccine. The receptors here all came from a man in his thirties or forties with glioma. Some clones in this sample may be carry-over from other donors' samples.

The chain recombines TRBV11-1 with TRBJ1-2; TRBD1 might be the D (5 bases). CDR3 length: 13 amino acids. Trimming removed 4 bases at V and 8 bases at J, with 14 bases between. Germline V lookup: CDR1 SGHAT, CDR2 FQDESV (reference sequence). CDR3 DNA: TGTGCCAGCAGCTCGGGGCCCCGCCAGGGCTACACCTTC. It translates to CASSSGPRQGYTF. Full variable domain (rest looked up from reference TRBV11-1 and TRBJ1-2): EAEVAQSPRYKITEKSQAVAFWCDPISGHATLYWYRQILGQGPELLVQFQDESVVDDSQLPKDRFSAERLKGVDSTLKIQPAELGDSAMYLCASSSGPRQGYTFGSGTRLTVV.

V and J are TRBV9 and TRBJ2-7; 13 nucleotides agree with TRBD2. Germline CDR1 and CDR2: SGDLS and YYNGEE. The V and J ends lost 2 bases and 2 bases, in that order; junction bases with no gene match: 13. The CDR3 has 19 amino acids. CDR3: CASSVGTSGTHTITYEQYF. For the CDR3, the DNA is TGTGCCAGCAGCGTGGGGACTAGCGGGACCCATACGATCACCTACGAGCAGTACTTC.

The chain uses TRBV29-1 and TRBJ1-2; D possibly corresponds to TRBD1 (6 bases). The germline V gene has CDR1 SQVTM and CDR2 ANQGSEA. The CDR3 runs 12 residues. Deletions cut 6 bases from V and 2 bases from J, with 10 bases between. The CDR3 loop reads CSVKQGNYGYTF. The CDR3 nucleotides read TGCAGCGTGAAACAGGGAAACTATGGCTACACCTTC.

The chain has TRBV4-1 and TRBJ1-5, with D possibly TRBD1 on 5 matching bases. The CDR3 is 12 amino acids. V was trimmed by 3 bases and J by 9 bases, leaving 9 bases between them. The germline CDR1 and CDR2 sequences are MGHRA and YSYEKL. The CDR3 is CASSQDRGPQHF. The DNA for the CDR3 is TGCGCCAGCAGCCAGGATAGGGGGCCCCAGCATTTT.

V usage is TRBV29-1 and J usage is TRBJ1-5; D uncertain. This CDR3 region has 15 residues. Germline lookup yields CDR1 SQVTM and CDR2 ANQGSEA. Between the trimmed V and J ends, which lost 1 base and 0 bases, there was a span of 10 bases. CDR3 loop: CSVEGPDHSNQPQHF. CDR3 coding DNA: TGCAGCGTTGAAGGGCCCGATCATAGCAATCAGCCCCAGCATTTT.

V and J are TRBV7-9 and TRBJ2-4; 8 bases fit TRBD1. The junction had 8 bases not matched to a gene; V was cut back by 5 bases and J by 8 bases. CDR1 and CDR2 (germline): SEHNR, FQNEAQ (reference sequence). CDR3 size: 14 residues. In DNA, the CDR3 is TGTGCCAGCAGCCCCCCGGACAGGGTGGACATTCAGTACTTC. It encodes CASSPPDRVDIQYF.

Remarks on this clone: At one end, the junction sequence differs from germline, possibly due to a read error. The chain employs TRBV10-3 and TRBJ1-3; tentatively, D is TRBD1 (5 bases). Per germline, CDR1 ENHRY and CDR2 SYGVKD. The CDR3 totals 16 residues. CDR3 nucleotides: TGTGCCATCATAGGGTTTAGGGGAGGAACTGGAAGCACCATATATTTT. Its protein product is CAIIGFRGGTGSTIYF.

This clone was seen a few times. J is TRBJ2-5 and V is TRBV29-1; D is unclear. CDR3 length: 13 amino acids. The germline CDR1 and CDR2 sequences are SQVTM and ANQGSEA. V was shortened by 0 bases and J by 1 base, with 6 bases between the two germline ends. DNA of the CDR3: TGCAGCGTTGAAGATTCCTTCCAAGAGACCCAGTACTTC. It specifies CSVEDSFQETQYF.

A single count supports this clone. The rearrangement joins TRBV7-3 to TRBJ2-7, with D hard to call. The CDR3 length is 13 residues. V lost 2 bases to trimming and J lost 6 bases, with 11 bases between them. The germline CDR1 and CDR2 sequences are SGHTA and FQGTGA. The CDR3 DNA follows: TGTGCCAGCAGCTTACTGAGCGACACCGAGCAGTACTTC. Residues: CASSLLSDTEQYF. The variable domain in full, with the rest retrieved from reference TRBV7-3 and TRBJ2-7, is GAGVSQTPSNKVTEKGKYVELRCDPISGHTALYWYRQSLGQGPEFLIYFQGTGAADDSGLPNDRFFAVRPEGSVSTLKIQRTERGDSAVYLCASSLLSDTEQYFGPGTRLTVT.

The J gene is TRBJ1-1, the V gene TRBV5-1, with 11 bases aligning to TRBD1. Trimming at V came to 4 bases and at J to 4 bases, leaving 3 bases not matched to a gene. Germline CDR1 SGHRS, CDR2 YFSETQ. The CDR3 is 14 residues long. CDR3 sequence: CASSGQGAGTEAFF. As DNA, the CDR3 is TGCGCCAGCAGCGGACAGGGGGCTGGCACTGAAGCTTTCTTT.

This clone was seen only once. The chain couples TRBV11-2 to TRBJ2-1; 8 bases agree with TRBD2. V shed 3 bases and J 5 bases; nucleotides not matched to a gene: 6. Looked up from germline, CDR1 is SGHAT and CDR2 is FQNNGV. This CDR3 is built from 15 residues. The CDR3, as DNA: TGTGCCAGCAGCTTGATCGGGAGGGCAAACAATGAGCAGTTCTTC. It yields the protein CASSLIGRANNEQFF.

The J gene is TRBJ2-7, the V gene TRBV20-1; D not certain. From germline, CDR1 is DFQATT and CDR2 SNEGSKA (reference sequence). The CDR3 is 11 residues long. Trimming removed 7 bases from V and 0 bases from J, with 7 bases in between. The CDR3 sequence is CSVLPSYEQYF. As DNA, the CDR3 is TGCAGTGTCCTCCCCTCCTACGAGCAGTACTTC.

The rearrangement uses TRBV7-8 and TRBJ1-2, with TRBD1 matching over 7 bases. The CDR3 has 15 amino acids. Germline lookup yields CDR1 SGHVS and CDR2 FQNEAQ. With V trimmed by 4 bases and J by 1 base, 6 bases remained unmatched. The CDR3 sequence is CASSSGTGVNYGYTF. As DNA, the CDR3 is TGTGCCAGCAGCTCAGGAACAGGGGTTAACTATGGCTACACCTTC.

The chain uses TRBV5-1 and TRBJ1-2; D is perhaps TRBD1 (6 bases). This CDR3 comprises 14 residues. Between the trimmed V and J ends, which lost 8 bases and 2 bases, there was a span of 16 bases. The V gene's germline CDR1 is SGHRS and CDR2 YFSETQ. CDR3 sequence: CASSPGGRNYGYTF. As DNA, the CDR3 is TGCGCCAGTTCACCCGGGGGGCGAAACTATGGCTACACCTTC.

The chain uses TRBV5-6 and TRBJ2-7, with D perhaps given as TRBD1 or TRBD2 (5 bases each). The CDR3 length is 14 residues. Per the germline V gene, CDR1 is SGHDT and CDR2 is YYEEEE. The V end was cut by 4 bases, the J end by 3 bases, with 14 bases between. The CDR3 spells CASSRGTGLYEQYF. The CDR3 region has the DNA TGTGCCAGCAGCCGAGGAACAGGACTCTACGAGCAGTACTTC.

This clone appeared a single time. V is TRBV4-3 and J is TRBJ1-2, with 9 bases lining up with TRBD1. The J segment lost 4 bases and the V segment lost 3 bases, leaving 18 bases of the junction unmatched. Germline values: CDR1 LGHNA, CDR2 YSLEER. The CDR3 contains 19 residues. The CDR3 spells CASSHPGTGLPAQGYGYTF. The CDR3 DNA follows: TGCGCCAGCAGCCACCCCGGGACAGGGCTTCCCGCCCAAGGCTATGGCTACACCTTC.

The V gene is TRBV5-1, the J gene TRBJ1-1; D uncertain. Germline values: CDR1 SGHRS, CDR2 YFSETQ. There are 14 residues in the CDR3. Trimming left V 4 bases short and J 4 bases short, with 14 bases between. The CDR3 sequence: CASSQGGRATEAFF. CDR3 coding DNA: TGCGCCAGCAGCCAAGGAGGGCGGGCCACTGAAGCTTTCTTT.

This chain joins TRBV7-2 and TRBJ1-2, with unresolved D. Germline CDR1 SGHTA, CDR2 FQGNSA. This CDR3 has 15 amino acids. The V gene lost 1 base and the J gene lost 4 bases, with 13 bases spanning the gap. As DNA, the CDR3 is TGTGCCAGCAGCTTAGTACAGCCAGGACGCTATGGCTACACCTTC. It translates to CASSLVQPGRYGYTF.

The CDR3 nucleotides read TGCAGCGTTCGGGGACAGGACGTGGCTAACTATGGCTACACCTTC. Its translation: CSVRGQDVANYGYTF. The chain employs TRBV29-1 and TRBJ1-2; 8 nucleotides align to TRBD1. V trimming: 5 bases; J trimming: 0 bases; junction bases outside the gene matches: 8. CDR3 length: 15 amino acids. Germline CDR1 is SQVTM and CDR2 is ANQGSEA.

This clone has only a few counts. The chain uses TRBV27 and TRBJ1-5, with D maybe TRBD1 (5 bases). V gave up 4 bases and J gave up 0 bases, with 13 bases separating them. The CDR3 is made up of 16 amino acids. In germline, CDR1 is MNHEY, CDR2 SMNVEV (reference sequence). The CDR3 DNA reads TGTGCCAGCAGTTCGCGTCCAGGGAATAGCAATCAGCCCCAGCATTTT. Translating gives CASSSRPGNSNQPQHF.

V gene TRBV5-4 combines with J gene TRBJ2-2; D might be TRBD1 (6 bases). Trimming stripped 0 bases from V and 1 base from J, with 13 bases between. Germline CDR1 SGHNT, CDR2 YYREEE (reference sequence). This CDR3 contains 17 residues. The CDR3 here is CASSLEGARGNTGELFF. CDR3 nucleotides: TGTGCCAGCAGCTTGGAAGGCGCCAGGGGGAACACCGGGGAGCTGTTTTTT.

The V call is TRBV5-1, the J call TRBJ1-1; 8 positions agree with TRBD1. With V trimmed by 3 bases and J by 3 bases, 4 bases remained unmatched. CDR3 length: 14 residues. Looked up from germline, CDR1 is SGHRS and CDR2 is YFSETQ. CDR3 amino acids: CASSSRGRDTEAFF. The CDR3 DNA is TGCGCCAGCAGCTCCAGGGGGCGGGACACTGAAGCTTTCTTT.